Only one count was recorded for the clone carrying this T cell receptor (beta chain). Its cognate antigen is unknown. All sequencing subjects had displayed CD8+CD57+ cell expansion on flow cytometry. The CDR3 runs to 14 residues. CDR1 and CDR2 (germline): LNHDA, SQIVND (reference sequence). With 3 bases clipped from V and 4 bases from J, the junction kept 2 bases outside the gene matches. This specimen comes from a study of CD8+CD57+ T cells in acquired aplastic anemia. Study findings and constraints: Patients showed no significant difference from controls in CD8+ Simpson's diversity. Some 29 shared CD8+ CDR3s appeared highly expressed within patients' immunodominant clones.

For CDR3 and TCR beta VDJ profiling, genomic DNA was the template used. A single record per CDR3 protein comes from TCRdb applying MiXCR to the reads. Found here are over 150,000 distinct CDR3 sequences, 71% of them singletons; the top ten hold 40% to 55%. This chain joins TRBV19 and TRBJ1-1; 10 bases are shared with TRBD1. The source is a human donor with aplastic anemia. Input material: sorted CD4+, CD8+, or CD8+CD57+ T cells (not recorded which) from PBMCs. Written as DNA, the CDR3 is TGTGCCAGTAGTATGGGACAGGGGTTCACTGAAGCTTTCTTT. Translated: CASSMGQGFTEAFF.